This TCR beta chain was identified in a study of cytomegalovirus exposure and HLA in healthy donors. The germline V gene has CDR1 LNHDA and CDR2 SQIVND (reference sequence). V was trimmed by 3 bases and J by 5 bases, leaving 7 bases between them. The CDR3 loop spans 12 amino acids. 13 Jbeta primers and 60 Vbeta primers were used for the PCR. Only in-frame clones appear in the TCRdb table, and some are missing; sequencing was by immunoSEQ multiplex PCR. This table holds about 160,000 clones, roughly 79% found once. The sequencing sample was made of PBMCs. This TCR derives from a woman aged 50 to 60 in good health and CMV-seronegative. This chain connects TRBV19 to TRBJ2-5; possible D gene TRBD2, 6 bases. The CDR3 reads CASSMSGETQYF. The CDR3 nucleotides are TGTGCCAGTAGTATGAGCGGGGAGACCCAGTACTTC.